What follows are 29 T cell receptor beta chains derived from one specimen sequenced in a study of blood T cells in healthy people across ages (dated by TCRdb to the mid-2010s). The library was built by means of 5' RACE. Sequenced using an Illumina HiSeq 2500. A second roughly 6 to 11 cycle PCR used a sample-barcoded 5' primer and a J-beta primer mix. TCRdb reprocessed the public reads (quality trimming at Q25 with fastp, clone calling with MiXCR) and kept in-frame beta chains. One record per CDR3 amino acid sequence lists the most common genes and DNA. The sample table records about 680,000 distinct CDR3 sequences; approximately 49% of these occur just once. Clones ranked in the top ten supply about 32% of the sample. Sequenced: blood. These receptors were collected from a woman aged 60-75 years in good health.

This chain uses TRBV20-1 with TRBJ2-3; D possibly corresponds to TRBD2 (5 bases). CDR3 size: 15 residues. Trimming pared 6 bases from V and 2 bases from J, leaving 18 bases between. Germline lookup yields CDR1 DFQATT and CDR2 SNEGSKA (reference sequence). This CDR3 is CSALRPGSDTDTQYF. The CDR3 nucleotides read TGCAGTGCGTTACGACCGGGATCGGACACAGATACGCAGTATTTT.

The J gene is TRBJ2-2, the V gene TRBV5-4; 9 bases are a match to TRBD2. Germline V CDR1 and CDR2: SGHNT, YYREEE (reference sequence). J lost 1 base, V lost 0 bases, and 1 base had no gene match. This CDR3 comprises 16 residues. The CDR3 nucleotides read TGTGCCAGCAGCTTGGTGACTAGCGGGAACACCGGGGAGCTGTTTTTT. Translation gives CASSLVTSGNTGELFF.

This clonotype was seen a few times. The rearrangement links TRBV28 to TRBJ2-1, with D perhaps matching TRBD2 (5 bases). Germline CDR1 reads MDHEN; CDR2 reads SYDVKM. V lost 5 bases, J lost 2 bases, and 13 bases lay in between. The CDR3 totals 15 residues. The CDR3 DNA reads TGTGCCAGCAGTGAGGGTCTATCGCCCTACAATGAGCAGTTCTTC. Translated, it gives CASSEGLSPYNEQFF.

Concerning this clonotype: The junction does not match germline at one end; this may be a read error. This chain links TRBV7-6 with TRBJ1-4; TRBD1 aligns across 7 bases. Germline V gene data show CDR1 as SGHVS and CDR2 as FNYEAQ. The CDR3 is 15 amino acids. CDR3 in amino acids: CASSLEGATNEELFF. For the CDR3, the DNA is TGTGCCAGCAGCTTAGAGGGGGCTACTAATGAAGAACTGTTTTTT. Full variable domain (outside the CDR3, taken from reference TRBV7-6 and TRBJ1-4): GAGVSQSPRYKVTKRGQDVALRCDPISGHVSLYWYRQALGQGPEFLTYFNYEAQQDKSGLPNDRFSAERPEGSISTLTIQRTEQRDSAMYRCASSLEGATNEELFFGSGTQLSVL.

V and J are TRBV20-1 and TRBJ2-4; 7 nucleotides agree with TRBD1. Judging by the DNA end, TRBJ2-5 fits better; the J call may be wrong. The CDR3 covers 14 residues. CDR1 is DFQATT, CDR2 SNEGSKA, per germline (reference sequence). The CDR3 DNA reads TGCAGTGCTCTGGACAGGAACACCCAAGAGACCCAGTACTTC. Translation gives CSALDRNTQETQYF.

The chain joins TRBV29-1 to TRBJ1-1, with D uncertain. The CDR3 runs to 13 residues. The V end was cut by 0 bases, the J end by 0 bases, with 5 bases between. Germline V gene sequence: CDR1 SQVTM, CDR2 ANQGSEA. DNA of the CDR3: TGCAGCGTTGAAGAGAGTATGAACACTGAAGCTTTCTTT. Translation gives CSVEESMNTEAFF.

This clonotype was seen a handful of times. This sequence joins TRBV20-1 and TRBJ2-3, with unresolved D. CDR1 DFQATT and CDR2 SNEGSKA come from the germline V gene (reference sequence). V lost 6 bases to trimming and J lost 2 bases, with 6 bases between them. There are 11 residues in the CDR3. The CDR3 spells CSAPNTDTQYF. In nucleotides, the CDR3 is TGCAGTGCGCCTAACACAGATACGCAGTATTTT.

In DNA, the CDR3 is TGTGCCAGCAGCCAAGAAGTCGGGACTGGCGTTTATGAGCAGTTCTTC. This encodes CASSQEVGTGVYEQFF. The rearrangement uses TRBV14 and TRBJ2-1; D is possibly TRBD2 (6 bases). The CDR3 is 16 residues long. Per germline, CDR1 SGHDN and CDR2 FVKESK. Trimming removed 0 bases from V and 8 bases from J, with 17 bases in between.

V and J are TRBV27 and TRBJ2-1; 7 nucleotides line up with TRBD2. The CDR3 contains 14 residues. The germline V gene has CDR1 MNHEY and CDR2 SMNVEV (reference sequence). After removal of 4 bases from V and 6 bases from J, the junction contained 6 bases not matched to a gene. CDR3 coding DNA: TGTGCCAGCAGTTCCGGACTAGGGATCAATGAGCAGTTCTTC. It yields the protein CASSSGLGINEQFF.

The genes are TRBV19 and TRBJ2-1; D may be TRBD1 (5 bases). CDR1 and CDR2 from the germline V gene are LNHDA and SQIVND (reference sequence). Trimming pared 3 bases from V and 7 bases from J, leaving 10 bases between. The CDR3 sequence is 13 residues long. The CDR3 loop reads CASSMRQWNEQFF. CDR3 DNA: TGTGCCAGTAGTATGAGACAGTGGAATGAGCAGTTCTTC.

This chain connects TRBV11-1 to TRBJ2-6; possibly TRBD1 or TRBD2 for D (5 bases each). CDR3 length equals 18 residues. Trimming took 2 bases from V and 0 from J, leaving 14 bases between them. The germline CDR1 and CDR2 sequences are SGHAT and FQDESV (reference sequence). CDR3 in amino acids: CASSLREGSYSGANVLTF. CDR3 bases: TGTGCCAGCAGCTTACGTGAGGGGAGTTACTCTGGGGCCAACGTCCTGACTTTC.

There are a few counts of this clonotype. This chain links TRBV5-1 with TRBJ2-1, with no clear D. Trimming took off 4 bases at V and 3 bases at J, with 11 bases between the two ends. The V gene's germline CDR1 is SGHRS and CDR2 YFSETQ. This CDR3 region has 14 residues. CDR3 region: CASSPGLDYNEQFF. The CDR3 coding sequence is TGCGCCAGCAGCCCTGGGCTAGACTACAATGAGCAGTTCTTC.

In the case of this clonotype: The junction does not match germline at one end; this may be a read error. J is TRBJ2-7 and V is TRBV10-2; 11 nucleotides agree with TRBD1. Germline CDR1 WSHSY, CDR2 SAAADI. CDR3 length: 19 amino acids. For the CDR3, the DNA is TGCGCCAGCAGTGAAATCGGCCTCCTGGGGACAGGGGGTAATTACGGGCAGTACTTC. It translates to CASSEIGLLGTGGNYGQYF.

Here the CDR3 DNA reads TGTGCCAGCAGCCAAGAACGGGACGACGCAGGGGGCGATACGCAGTATTTT. Amino acids: CASSQERDDAGGDTQYF. The V call is TRBV4-2, the J call TRBJ2-3; 8 bases agree with TRBD1. This CDR3 spans 17 amino acids. Trimming removed 0 bases from V and 6 bases from J; junction bases left unmatched: 11. In germline, CDR1 is LGHNA, CDR2 YNFKEQ.

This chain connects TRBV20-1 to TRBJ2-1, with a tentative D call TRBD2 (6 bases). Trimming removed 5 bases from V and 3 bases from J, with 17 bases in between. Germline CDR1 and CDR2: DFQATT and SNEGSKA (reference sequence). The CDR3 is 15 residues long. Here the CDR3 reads CSAGTRDFSYNEQFF. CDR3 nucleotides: TGCAGTGCTGGTACCCGGGACTTCAGCTACAATGAGCAGTTCTTC.

Here the CDR3 DNA reads TGCAGTGCCGTACAGGGAATGAACACTGAAGCTTTCTTT. Translating it yields CSAVQGMNTEAFF. The chain employs TRBV20-1 and TRBJ1-1; tentative D call: TRBD1 (6 bases). The V end was cut by 6 bases, the J end by 0 bases, with 11 bases between. This CDR3 is built from 13 residues. From germline, CDR1 is DFQATT and CDR2 SNEGSKA (reference sequence).

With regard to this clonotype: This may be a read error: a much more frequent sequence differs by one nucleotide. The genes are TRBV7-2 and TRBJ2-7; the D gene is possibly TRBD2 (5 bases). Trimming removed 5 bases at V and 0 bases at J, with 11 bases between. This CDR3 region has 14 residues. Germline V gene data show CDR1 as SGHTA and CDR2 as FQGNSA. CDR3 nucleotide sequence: TGTACCAGCAGCGGCGGGCGGTACTCCTACGAGCAGTACTTC. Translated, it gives CTSSGGRYSYEQYF.

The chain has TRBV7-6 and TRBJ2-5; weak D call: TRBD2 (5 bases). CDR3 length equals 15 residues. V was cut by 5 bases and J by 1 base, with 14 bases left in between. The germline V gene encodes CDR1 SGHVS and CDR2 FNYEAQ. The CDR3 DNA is TGTGCCAGCAGCCCATCCCGTGGGAGCCAAGAGACCCAGTACTTC. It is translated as CASSPSRGSQETQYF. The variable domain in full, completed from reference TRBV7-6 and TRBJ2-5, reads GAGVSQSPRYKVTKRGQDVALRCDPISGHVSLYWYRQALGQGPEFLTYFNYEAQQDKSGLPNDRFSAERPEGSISTLTIQRTEQRDSAMYRCASSPSRGSQETQYFGPGTRLLVL.

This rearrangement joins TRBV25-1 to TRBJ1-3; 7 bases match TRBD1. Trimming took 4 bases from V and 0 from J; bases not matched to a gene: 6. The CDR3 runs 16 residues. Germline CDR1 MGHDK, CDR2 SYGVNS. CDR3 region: CASSGRDRFSGNTIYF. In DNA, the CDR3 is TGTGCCAGCAGTGGGCGGGACAGATTCTCTGGAAACACCATATATTTT.

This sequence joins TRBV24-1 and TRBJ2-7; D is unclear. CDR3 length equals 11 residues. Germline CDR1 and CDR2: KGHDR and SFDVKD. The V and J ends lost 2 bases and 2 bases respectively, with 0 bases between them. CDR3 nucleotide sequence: TGTGCCACCAGTGATTCCTACGAGCAGTACTTC. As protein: CATSDSYEQYF.

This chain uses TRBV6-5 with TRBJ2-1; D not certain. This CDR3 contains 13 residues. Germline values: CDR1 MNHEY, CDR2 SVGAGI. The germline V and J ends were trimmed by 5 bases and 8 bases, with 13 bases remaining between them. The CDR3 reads CASSRAKSYEQFF. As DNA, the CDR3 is TGTGCCAGCAGTCGGGCCAAGAGCTATGAGCAGTTCTTC.

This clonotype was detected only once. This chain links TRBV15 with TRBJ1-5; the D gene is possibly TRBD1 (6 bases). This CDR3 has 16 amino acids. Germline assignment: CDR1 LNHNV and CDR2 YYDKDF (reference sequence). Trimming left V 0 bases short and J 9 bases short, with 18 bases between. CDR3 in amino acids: CATSRDSGAQVGPQHF. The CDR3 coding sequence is TGTGCCACCAGCAGAGATTCAGGGGCCCAGGTAGGGCCCCAGCATTTT.

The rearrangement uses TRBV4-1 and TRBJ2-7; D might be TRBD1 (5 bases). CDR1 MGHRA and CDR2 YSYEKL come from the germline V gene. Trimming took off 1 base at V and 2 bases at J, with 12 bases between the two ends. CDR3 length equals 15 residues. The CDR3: CASSQVPSRAYEQYF. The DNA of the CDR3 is TGCGCCAGCAGCCAAGTTCCGAGCAGGGCCTACGAGCAGTACTTC.

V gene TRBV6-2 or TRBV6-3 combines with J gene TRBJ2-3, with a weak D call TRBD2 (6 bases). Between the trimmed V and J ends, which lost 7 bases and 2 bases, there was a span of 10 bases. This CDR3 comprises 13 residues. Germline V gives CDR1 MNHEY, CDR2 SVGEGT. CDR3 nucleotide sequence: TGTGCCAGCACTAGCGCGTTCACAGATACGCAGTATTTT. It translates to CASTSAFTDTQYF.

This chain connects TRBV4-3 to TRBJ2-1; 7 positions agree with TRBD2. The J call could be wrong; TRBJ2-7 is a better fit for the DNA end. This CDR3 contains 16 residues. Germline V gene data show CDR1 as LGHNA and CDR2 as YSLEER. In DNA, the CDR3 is TGCGCCAGCAGCCAAGACGGCGGGGGAGACTACAATGAGCAGTACTTC. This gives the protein CASSQDGGGDYNEQYF.

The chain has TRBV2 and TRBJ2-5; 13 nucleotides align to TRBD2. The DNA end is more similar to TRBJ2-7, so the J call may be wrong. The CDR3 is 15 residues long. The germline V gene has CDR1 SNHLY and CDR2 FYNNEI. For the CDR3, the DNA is TGTGCCAGCAGTGACCGACTAGCGGGAGGAGACGAGCAGTACTTC. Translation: CASSDRLAGGDEQYF.

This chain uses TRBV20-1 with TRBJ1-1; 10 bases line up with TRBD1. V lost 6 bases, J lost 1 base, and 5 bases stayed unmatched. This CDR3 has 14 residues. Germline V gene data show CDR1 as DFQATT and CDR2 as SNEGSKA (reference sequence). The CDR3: CSAPGQGPNTEAFF. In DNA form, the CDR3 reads TGCAGTGCGCCGGGACAGGGGCCGAACACTGAAGCTTTCTTT.

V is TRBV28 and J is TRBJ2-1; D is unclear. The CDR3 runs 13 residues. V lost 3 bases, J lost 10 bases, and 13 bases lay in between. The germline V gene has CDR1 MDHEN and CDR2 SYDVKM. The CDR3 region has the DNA TGTGCCAGCAGTTTGGGCCAAAGAGGAGAGCAGTTCTTC. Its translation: CASSLGQRGEQFF.

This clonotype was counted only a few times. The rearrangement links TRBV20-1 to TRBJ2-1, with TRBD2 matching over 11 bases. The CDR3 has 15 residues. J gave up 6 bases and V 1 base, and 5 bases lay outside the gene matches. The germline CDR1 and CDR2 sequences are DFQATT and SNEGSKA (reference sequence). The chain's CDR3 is CSARGVTSGGNEQFF. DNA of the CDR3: TGCAGTGCTAGAGGGGTTACTAGCGGGGGCAATGAGCAGTTCTTC.